This T cell receptor (beta chain) emerged from a study of T cells in Graves' hyperthyroidism and ophthalmopathy. In this sample, this clonotype turned up many times. The investigators amplified TCR beta CDR3 regions from RNA transcripts. HTBI primers were employed in a first-round RT-PCR of the TCR CDR3. From the multiplex PCR reads, TCRdb called clonotypes with MiXCR, one entry per CDR3 protein. The sample has 450,000 to 650,000 distinct CDR3 sequences, 14% seen once. Source material: blood. This TCR came from a woman aged 18-29 years with Graves' ophthalmopathy.

The CDR3 sequence: CASSMRVGEETQYF. As DNA, the CDR3 is TGTGCCAGCAGCATGAGGGTAGGCGAAGAGACCCAGTACTTC. The chain employs TRBV11-3 and TRBJ2-5; D is possibly TRBD2 (5 bases). With 5 bases removed from V and 3 bases from J, the gap between germline ends came to 13 bases. Germline V gives CDR1 SGHNT, CDR2 YENEEA. The CDR3 is made up of 14 amino acids.